Listed here are 29 T cell receptor beta chains from one sample, sequenced in a study of blood T cell repertoires in COVID-19. Clones were sequenced by immunoSEQ multiplex PCR, and TCRdb holds only the in-frame ones, with some missing. The sample holds 250,000 to 350,000 clones; about 88% are singletons and the top ten take around 1.6%. The specimen sequenced was peripheral blood. The receptors here all came from a human donor with COVID-19, enrolled during active disease. The donor label of this sample is uncertain.

This chain connects TRBV4-3 to TRBJ2-7; TRBD1 aligns across 7 bases. The V gene end was trimmed by 2 bases and the J gene end by 5 bases; junction bases not matched to a gene: 12. CDR3 length equals 16 residues. Germline loops: CDR1 LGHNA, CDR2 YSLEER. This CDR3 reads CASSQRYRGGGNEQYF. The CDR3 region has the DNA TGCGCCAGCAGCCAAAGGTACAGGGGTGGGGGAAACGAGCAGTACTTC.

The chain recombines TRBV18 with TRBJ2-3; 12 bases are a match to TRBD1. V shed 6 bases and J 2 bases; nucleotides not matched to a gene: 9. Germline V lookup: CDR1 KGHSH, CDR2 LQKENI. The CDR3 sequence is 17 residues long. The CDR3 DNA follows: TGTGCCAGCTCCCGTACCGGGACAGGGGGCCTCACAGATACGCAGTATTTT. Protein: CASSRTGTGGLTDTQYF.

This clone turned up a few times. The gene calls are TRBV18 and TRBJ1-5; 10 nucleotides line up with TRBD1. The CDR3 has 17 amino acids. Looked up from germline, CDR1 is KGHSH and CDR2 is LQKENI. Trimming removed 4 bases from V and 1 base from J; junction bases left unmatched: 7. This CDR3 reads CASSRGTGVYSNQPQHF. The CDR3 DNA reads TGTGCCAGCTCACGCGGGACAGGGGTTTACAGCAATCAGCCCCAGCATTTT. Supplemented by reference TRBV18 and TRBJ1-5, the full variable domain reads NAGVMQNPRHLVRRRGQEARLRCSPMKGHSHVYWYRQLPEEGLKFMVYLQKENIIDESGMPKERFSAEFPKEGPSILRIQQVVRGDSAAYFCASSRGTGVYSNQPQHFGDGTRLSIL.

The chain employs TRBV19 and TRBJ1-1; D uncertain. V was trimmed by 2 bases and J by 0 bases, leaving 10 bases between them. CDR3 size: 15 residues. Per germline, CDR1 LNHDA and CDR2 SQIVND (reference sequence). The CDR3 loop is CASSINPGMNTEAFF. In DNA, the CDR3 is TGTGCCAGTAGTATAAACCCGGGGATGAACACTGAAGCTTTCTTT.

This chain connects TRBV10-3 to TRBJ1-1; 9 bases agree with TRBD1. There are 15 residues in the CDR3. Germline V gene sequence: CDR1 ENHRY, CDR2 SYGVKD. V trimming: 6 bases; J trimming: 1 base; junction bases outside the gene matches: 6. In DNA, the CDR3 is TGTGCCATCAGAGATACACAGGGGGCGAACACTGAAGCTTTCTTT. Amino acids: CAIRDTQGANTEAFF.

The rearrangement links TRBV15 to TRBJ1-4; weak D call: TRBD1 (5 bases). The V end lost 1 base, the J end lost 5 bases, and 11 bases lay between the germline ends. The CDR3 length is 15 residues. Germline lookup yields CDR1 LNHNV and CDR2 YYDKDF (reference sequence). The CDR3, as DNA: TGTGCCACCAGCAGAGGCGGGACGGACAATGAAAAACTGTTTTTT. Its protein is CATSRGGTDNEKLFF. Looking up the rest from reference TRBV15 and TRBJ1-4 gives the full variable domain: DAMVIQNPRYQVTQFGKPVTLSCSQTLNHNVMYWYQQKSSQAPKLLFHYYDKDFNNEADTPDNFQSRRPNTSFCFLDIRSPGLGDTAMYLCATSRGGTDNEKLFFGSGTQLSVL.

V usage is TRBV28 and J usage is TRBJ1-6, with D possibly TRBD1 on 5 matching bases. The length of the CDR3 is 15 residues. Germline values: CDR1 MDHEN, CDR2 SYDVKM. V dropped 1 base and J dropped 6 bases, with 10 bases sitting between them. The CDR3 DNA reads as TGTGCCAGCAGTTTATATAGGCAGGGTAATTCACCCCTCCACTTT. Translating it yields CASSLYRQGNSPLHF. Variable domain in full (rest from reference TRBV28 and TRBJ1-6): DVKVTQSSRYLVKRTGEKVFLECVQDMDHENMFWYRQDPGLGLRLIYFSYDVKMKEKGDIPEGYSVSREKKERFSLILESASTNQTSMYLCASSLYRQGNSPLHFGNGTRLTVT.

This clone has just one count. The rearrangement links TRBV28 to TRBJ1-2; no clear D gene. The CDR3 contains 13 residues. CDR1 and CDR2 from the germline V gene are MDHEN and SYDVKM. Trimming took off 3 bases at V and 4 bases at J, with 9 bases between the two ends. The chain's CDR3 is CASSFGGSYGYTF. CDR3 nucleotides: TGTGCCAGCAGTTTTGGAGGCAGCTATGGCTACACCTTC.

This chain links TRBV9 with TRBJ2-3; 10 bases are shared with TRBD2. The CDR3 runs to 19 residues. Germline V gene lookup returns CDR1 SGDLS and CDR2 YYNGEE. After removal of 0 bases from V and 1 base from J, the junction contained 11 bases not matched to a gene. The CDR3 loop reads CASSVAVSGRAVGTDTQYF. Written as DNA, the CDR3 is TGTGCCAGCAGCGTAGCTGTAAGCGGGAGGGCAGTTGGCACAGATACGCAGTATTTT.

This clone was picked up a small number of times. The chain joins TRBV5-1 to TRBJ1-3; D is uncertain. The germline gives CDR1 SGHRS, CDR2 YFSETQ. CDR3 length: 15 residues. Trimming left V 0 bases short and J 0 bases short, with 7 bases between. The CDR3 sequence is CASSLVSDSGNTIYF. CDR3 DNA: TGCGCCAGCAGCTTGGTGTCAGACTCTGGAAACACCATATATTTT.

V is TRBV2 and J is TRBJ2-7; tentative D call: TRBD1 (5 bases). The CDR3 totals 14 residues. The germline V and J ends were trimmed by 7 bases and 0 bases, with 13 bases remaining between them. Germline assignment: CDR1 SNHLY and CDR2 FYNNEI. The CDR3 sequence: CASTRASNSYEQYF. The DNA of the CDR3 is TGTGCCAGCACCAGGGCCTCCAACTCCTACGAGCAGTACTTC.

The V call is TRBV28, the J call TRBJ2-7, with 7 bases lining up with TRBD1. The CDR3 has 17 amino acids. Trimming removed 5 bases from V and 5 bases from J; junction bases left unmatched: 18. CDR1 is MDHEN, CDR2 SYDVKM, per germline. CDR3 sequence reads: CASSLPLLDRERNEQYF. The DNA of the CDR3 is TGTGCCAGCAGTCTTCCGCTACTCGACAGGGAAAGAAACGAGCAGTACTTC. The full variable domain, in which reference TRBV28 and TRBJ2-7 provide the parts outside the CDR3, is DVKVTQSSRYLVKRTGEKVFLECVQDMDHENMFWYRQDPGLGLRLIYFSYDVKMKEKGDIPEGYSVSREKKERFSLILESASTNQTSMYLCASSLPLLDRERNEQYFGPGTRLTVT.

The chain recombines TRBV12-3 or TRBV12-4 with TRBJ1-1, with D perhaps TRBD1 (6 bases). Deletions cut 2 bases from V and 5 bases from J, with 9 bases between. This CDR3 comprises 13 residues. The DNA for the CDR3 is TGTGCCAGCAGTTTACCAGGGGCGACTGAAGCTTTCTTT. Translating it yields CASSLPGATEAFF.

A remark on this clone: The sample carries other DNA sequences with the same CDR3. The chain has TRBV28 and TRBJ1-1, with a weak D call TRBD1 (6 bases). Germline V gene lookup returns CDR1 MDHEN and CDR2 SYDVKM. CDR3 length: 15 amino acids. With 2 bases removed from V and 0 bases from J, the gap between germline ends came to 10 bases. CDR3 protein: CASSLLTGLNTEAFF. The CDR3 region has the DNA TGTGCCAGCAGTTTACTTACAGGGTTGAACACTGAAGCTTTCTTT.

The chain uses TRBV7-9 and TRBJ1-1; no clear D gene. V shed 1 base and J shed 3 bases, with 6 bases lying between them. CDR3 length equals 13 residues. The germline V gene has CDR1 SEHNR and CDR2 FQNEAQ (reference sequence). The CDR3 reads CASSLGEDTEAFF. The CDR3 bases are TGTGCCAGCAGCTTAGGGGAGGACACTGAAGCTTTCTTT.

The chain has TRBV5-6 and TRBJ2-4, with TRBD1 matching over 11 bases. Germline V gene sequence: CDR1 SGHDT, CDR2 YYEEEE. The CDR3 contains 13 residues. V lost 5 bases, J lost 7 bases, and 2 bases stayed unmatched. CDR3 nucleotide sequence: TGTGCCAGCAGTGGACAGGGGGCGAACATTCAGTACTTC. It translates to CASSGQGANIQYF.

V gene TRBV5-1 combines with J gene TRBJ2-2; 8 positions agree with TRBD2. CDR3 length equals 15 residues. V gave up 0 bases and J gave up 5 bases; unmatched junction bases: 3. CDR1 and CDR2 from the germline V gene are SGHRS and YFSETQ. In DNA form, the CDR3 reads TGCGCCAGCAGCTTGGCGACGGGAGGGACCGGGGAGCTGTTTTTT. Translating gives CASSLATGGTGELFF.

This rearrangement joins TRBV2 to TRBJ1-1, with 10 bases aligning to TRBD1. The V segment lost 9 bases and the J segment 4 bases; nucleotides outside the gene matches: 20. The CDR3 length is 18 residues. CDR1 is SNHLY and CDR2 is FYNNEI in the germline V gene. CDR3: CARATGSGTGAFGTEAFF. CDR3 nucleotides: TGTGCCAGAGCCACCGGGTCTGGGACAGGGGCTTTCGGCACTGAAGCTTTCTTT.

The gene calls are TRBV7-9 and TRBJ2-3; TRBD2 matches at 9 bases. From germline, CDR1 is SEHNR and CDR2 FQNEAQ (reference sequence). The J segment lost 2 bases and the V segment lost 6 bases, leaving 9 bases of the junction unmatched. The CDR3 runs to 16 residues. CDR3 in amino acids: CASRPTAGGSTDTQYF. The CDR3 bases are TGTGCCAGCAGACCTACAGCGGGAGGTTCCACAGATACGCAGTATTTT. The full variable domain, in which reference TRBV7-9 and TRBJ2-3 provide the parts outside the CDR3, is DTGVSQNPRHKITKRGQNVTFRCDPISEHNRLYWYRQTLGQGPEFLTYFQNEAQLEKSRLLSDRFSAERPKGSFSTLEIQRTEQGDSAMYLCASRPTAGGSTDTQYFGPGTRLTVL.

This rearrangement joins TRBV19 to TRBJ2-4; 8 bases are shared with TRBD2. This CDR3 is built from 12 residues. Germline loops: CDR1 LNHDA, CDR2 SQIVND (reference sequence). V shed 4 bases and J 15 bases; nucleotides not matched to a gene: 8. This CDR3 reads CASSTRTSILYF. As DNA, the CDR3 is TGTGCCAGTAGTACTCGGACTAGCATTTTGTACTTC.

This sequence joins TRBV7-9 and TRBJ1-1; D gene unclear. Germline CDR1 and CDR2: SEHNR and FQNEAQ (reference sequence). The CDR3 has 13 amino acids. Trimming shortened V by 2 bases and J by 3 bases, and 7 bases separated the two germline ends. In DNA, the CDR3 is TGTGCCAGCAGCTTATTCGGTGACACTGAAGCTTTCTTT. Its translation is CASSLFGDTEAFF.

The rearrangement uses TRBV7-2 and TRBJ2-7; D may be TRBD1 (5 bases). CDR3 size: 15 residues. The V and J ends lost 5 bases and 4 bases respectively, with 18 bases between them. Per the germline V gene, CDR1 is SGHTA and CDR2 is FQGNSA. CDR3 protein: CASSRINRPPYEQYF. The CDR3 coding sequence is TGTGCCAGCAGCCGGATAAACAGGCCTCCTTACGAGCAGTACTTC.

The J gene is TRBJ1-6, the V gene TRBV9, with 8 positions matching TRBD1. Germline CDR1 is SGDLS and CDR2 is YYNGEE. J lost 14 bases, V lost 3 bases, and 19 bases had no gene match. This CDR3 is built from 17 residues. The CDR3 here is CASSGPPGRGPLRALHF. The CDR3 nucleotides are TGTGCCAGCAGCGGACCACCCGGCAGGGGGCCCCTAAGGGCCCTCCACTTT.

The V gene is TRBV30, the J gene TRBJ1-1, with D hard to call. The V end was cut by 3 bases, the J end by 1 base, with 9 bases between. CDR3 size: 13 residues. Germline V gene data show CDR1 as GTSNPN and CDR2 as SVGIG (reference sequence). DNA of the CDR3: TGTGCCTGGAGCTTGGCCAGGAACACTGAAGCTTTCTTT. Its translation is CAWSLARNTEAFF.

This clone showed up just once. The genes are TRBV29-1 and TRBJ1-2; TRBD1 is a possible D gene (6 bases). The CDR3 runs 12 residues. The germline CDR1 and CDR2 sequences are SQVTM and ANQGSEA. V shed 4 bases and J shed 5 bases, with 11 bases lying between them. The CDR3 spells CSVGNREYGYTF. CDR3 DNA: TGCAGCGTTGGGAACAGGGAGTATGGCTACACCTTC. The whole variable domain, filled in from reference TRBV29-1 and TRBJ1-2, reads SAVISQKPSRDICQRGTSLTIQCQVDSQVTMMFWYRQQPGQSLTLIATANQGSEATYESGFVIDKFPISRPNLTFSTLTVSNMSPEDSSIYLCSVGNREYGYTFGSGTRLTVV.

The chain joins TRBV19 to TRBJ1-1, with 10 positions matching TRBD1. There are 16 residues in the CDR3. CDR1 and CDR2 (germline): LNHDA, SQIVND (reference sequence). The ends lost 4 bases at V and 7 bases at J; junction bases unmatched: 12. Written as DNA, the CDR3 is TGTGCCAGTAGTAAAATCGGGGGACAGGGGACAGGTGAAGCTTTCTTT. Its translation is CASSKIGGQGTGEAFF.

The V gene is TRBV30, the J gene TRBJ2-2; D possibly corresponds to TRBD1 (5 bases). The germline V and J ends were trimmed by 4 bases and 4 bases, with 10 bases remaining between them. CDR1 is GTSNPN and CDR2 is SVGIG in the germline V gene (reference sequence). This CDR3 spans 13 amino acids. CDR3 residues: CAWKGFGTGELFF. Written as DNA, the CDR3 is TGTGCCTGGAAGGGGTTCGGCACCGGGGAGCTGTTTTTT.

This chain joins TRBV12-5 and TRBJ1-1, with D possibly being TRBD1 (6 bases). This CDR3 region has 12 residues. V was cut by 4 bases and J by 8 bases, with 11 bases left in between. Per germline, CDR1 LGHNT and CDR2 FRNRAP. The CDR3 DNA reads as TGTGCTAGTGGTTCCACGACAGGCGAAGCTTTCTTT. Translation gives CASGSTTGEAFF.

The gene calls are TRBV6-6 and TRBJ2-7; possible D gene TRBD2, 5 bases. The CDR3 loop spans 14 amino acids. Trimming removed 5 bases from V and 1 base from J, with 12 bases in between. The V gene's germline CDR1 is MNHNY and CDR2 SVGAGI (reference sequence). The DNA of the CDR3 is TGTGCCAGCAGTCTTGAGCGGCAGTCCTACGAGCAGTACTTC. Amino acid sequence: CASSLERQSYEQYF.